This T cell receptor beta chain originates from a study of T cell changes during pregnancy in multiple sclerosis. The CDR3 length is 13 residues. The ends were cut back, 2 bases at V and 1 base at J, with 5 bases in the middle. Germline V gene data show CDR1 as MNHNS and CDR2 as SASEGT. Produced via immunoSEQ multiplex PCR; TCRdb's table is partial and in-frame only. The table shows roughly 80,000 clones, with around 90% occurring only once. This clone is a singleton in its sample. This sequence originates from a female donor with multiple sclerosis, enrolled in a pregnancy study. Source: peripheral blood, taken before pregnancy. The rearrangement joins TRBV6-1 to TRBJ1-1; D gene ambiguous. CDR3 in DNA: TGTGCCAGCAGTGAATCTTCGAACACTGAAGCTTTCTTT. It encodes CASSESSNTEAFF.